Following are 7 T cell receptor beta chains from one sample sequenced in a study of blood T cells in healthy people across ages. For the second PCR, which ran for roughly 7 to 11 cycles, a sample-barcoded 5' primer and a J-beta primer mix were used. MiXCR was run by TCRdb on the 5' RACE reads, yielding one entry per CDR3 protein. The top ten clones hold nearly 20% of a sample with hundreds of thousands of distinct CDR3 sequences, approximately 44% of them seen once. Source material: blood. These receptors all come from a man aged 60-69 years in good health.

The chain links TRBV12-3 or TRBV12-4 to TRBJ2-1; D unresolved. V gave up 4 bases and J gave up 6 bases, with 10 bases separating them. The CDR3 spans 13 residues. This chain's CDR3 is CASSSAVSNEQFF. CDR3 bases: TGTGCCAGCAGTTCAGCCGTCTCCAATGAGCAGTTCTTC.

The chain recombines TRBV30 with TRBJ1-1; D is perhaps TRBD1 (6 bases). The V end lost 0 bases, the J end lost 5 bases, and 13 bases lay between the germline ends. Germline CDR1 GTSNPN, CDR2 SVGIG (reference sequence). The CDR3 totals 14 residues. The CDR3 spells CAWSVRGGNTEAFF. The CDR3 DNA sequence: TGTGCCTGGAGTGTACGAGGGGGGAATACTGAAGCTTTCTTT.

V and J are TRBV6-6 and TRBJ2-4; TRBD2 matches at 7 bases. The DNA end lines up better with TRBJ2-7; the J call may be wrong. The CDR3 has 16 residues. CDR1 MNHNY and CDR2 SVGAGI come from the germline V gene (reference sequence). The CDR3 is CASSWSIGGTTDEQYF. The CDR3 DNA follows: TGTGCCAGCAGTTGGTCAATCGGTGGGACTACCGACGAGCAGTACTTC.

This clonotype showed up just a few times. The chain combines TRBV3-1 with TRBJ1-2; D might be TRBD1 (5 bases). The CDR3 has 12 residues. Germline CDR1 is LGHDT and CDR2 is YNNKEL (reference sequence). V lost 4 bases, J lost 8 bases, and 11 bases lay in between. This chain's CDR3 is CASSRGREGYTF. The CDR3 DNA follows: TGTGCCAGCAGCCGGGGGAGGGAGGGCTACACCTTC.

The V and J genes are TRBV6-6 and TRBJ1-2, with 9 bases lining up with TRBD1. This CDR3 has 16 residues. With V trimmed by 5 bases and J by 4 bases, 11 bases remained unmatched. Germline values: CDR1 MNHNY, CDR2 SVGAGI (reference sequence). For the CDR3, the DNA is TGTGCCAGCAGTCCCGGCCGGGACAGGGTTGGCTATGGCTACACCTTC. Protein: CASSPGRDRVGYGYTF.

This clonotype showed up just a few times. The V call is TRBV2, the J call TRBJ2-1; 7 bases line up with TRBD1. The CDR3 totals 13 residues. V lost 6 bases, J lost 3 bases, and 2 bases stayed unmatched. Per germline, CDR1 SNHLY and CDR2 FYNNEI. The chain's CDR3 is CASRQGFYNEQFF. The CDR3 bases are TGTGCCAGCAGACAGGGGTTCTACAATGAGCAGTTCTTC.

The chain is built from TRBV10-3 and TRBJ2-5; D is ambiguous. The J call may be wrong; the DNA end is better matched by TRBJ2-1. This CDR3 region has 15 residues. From germline, CDR1 is ENHRY and CDR2 SYGVKD. The CDR3 loop is CAISEFGVPQETQFF. The CDR3 DNA reads TGTGCCATCAGTGAGTTTGGGGTACCCCAAGAGACCCAGTTCTTC.